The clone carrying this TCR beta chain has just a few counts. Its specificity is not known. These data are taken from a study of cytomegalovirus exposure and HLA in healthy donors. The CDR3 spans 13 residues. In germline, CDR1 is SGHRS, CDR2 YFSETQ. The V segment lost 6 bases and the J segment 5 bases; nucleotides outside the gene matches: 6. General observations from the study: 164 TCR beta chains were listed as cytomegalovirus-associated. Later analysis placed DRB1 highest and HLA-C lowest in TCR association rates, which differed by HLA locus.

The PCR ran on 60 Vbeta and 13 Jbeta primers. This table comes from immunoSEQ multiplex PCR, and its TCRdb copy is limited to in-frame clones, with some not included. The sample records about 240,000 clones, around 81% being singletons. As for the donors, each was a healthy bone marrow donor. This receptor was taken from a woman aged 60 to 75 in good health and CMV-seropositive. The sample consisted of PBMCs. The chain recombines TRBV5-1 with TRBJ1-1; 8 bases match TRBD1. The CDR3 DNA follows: TGCGCCAGCACCCAGGGGGCGCGAACTGAAGCTTTCTTT. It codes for CASTQGARTEAFF.